The rows below give T cell receptor beta chains drawn from one sample of a study of blood T cell repertoires in COVID-19. Some clones are missing from TCRdb's copy, which holds only in-frame ones; the method was immunoSEQ multiplex PCR. The sample contains 150,000 to 200,000 clones, roughly nine tenths of which appear only once. Sequencing was done on a sample of peripheral blood. The receptors shown here come from a man between 65 and 85 years old with active or convalescent COVID-19. CDR3s include the opening cysteine and the closing phenylalanine or tryptophan. D genes are given only for firm matches. Size is stated for part of the rows, as once, few or many counts, or as a class when the clone is expanded.

v_call	j_call	d_call	clone_size	cdr3_nt	cdr3_aa
TRBV7-2	TRBJ1-2	.	.	TGTGCCAGCAGCTCCACATCCCAGGTCTATGGCTACACCTTC	CASSSTSQVYGYTF
TRBV7-6	TRBJ2-1	TRBD2	.	TGTGCCAGCAGCTCCAGGCCTAGCGGGAGTGGGGGGTCCTACAATGAGCAGTTCTTC	CASSSRPSGSGGSYNEQFF
TRBV18	TRBJ1-1	.	.	TGTGCCAGCTCACCAATTTGGCACAACACTGAAGCTTTCTTT	CASSPIWHNTEAFF
TRBV5-1	TRBJ1-1	.	.	TGCGCCAGCAGCTTGGGTCTAGGGGCGGCGAACACTGAAGCTTTCTTT	CASSLGLGAANTEAFF
TRBV5-1	TRBJ1-3	.	.	TGCGCCAGCAGCTGGGATGGGGCCGTAGACACCATATATTTT	CASSWDGAVDTIYF
TRBV7-3	TRBJ2-2	TRBD2	.	TGTGCCAGCAGCTTCAGCGGGAGGGCCTCGGGCGGGGAGCTGTTTTTT	CASSFSGRASGGELFF
TRBV6-1	TRBJ1-2	TRBD1	.	TGTGCCAGCAGTGCCGCGGGACAGGAGGTAAACTATGGCTACACCTTC	CASSAAGQEVNYGYTF
TRBV10-3	TRBJ1-5	TRBD1	.	TGTGCCATCAGTCGACAGGGTAGCAATCAGCCCCAGCATTTT	CAISRQGSNQPQHF
TRBV7-9	TRBJ2-3	TRBD2	.	TGTGCCAGCGTGAGGTCTAGCGGGGGCACAGATACGCAGTATTTT	CASVRSSGGTDTQYF
TRBV5-6	TRBJ1-3	.	once	TGTGCCAGCACCCGGCAGGGACTACTCTCTGGAAACACCATATATTTT	CASTRQGLLSGNTIYF
TRBV5-8	TRBJ2-7	TRBD1	.	TGTGCCAGCAGCACCGACAGGGGAAGCTCCTACGAGCAGTACTTC	CASSTDRGSSYEQYF
TRBV7-9	TRBJ2-2	.	.	TGTGCCAGCAGCCCGGGAGGGACAGTGTACACCGGGGAGCTGTTTTTT	CASSPGGTVYTGELFF
TRBV27	TRBJ2-5	.	.	TGTGCCAGCAGCTCCCGGCGGGACAGTAAAGAGACCCAGTACTTC	CASSSRRDSKETQYF
TRBV18	TRBJ1-4	.	.	TGTGCCAGCTCTCCGCGAGGAGAAAAACTGTTTTTT	CASSPRGEKLFF
TRBV19	TRBJ1-1	.	.	TGTGCCAGTAGTATTAGATGGCAGCGCCTCATGGACACTGAAGCTTTCTTT	CASSIRWQRLMDTEAFF
TRBV4-3	TRBJ1-5	.	.	TGCGCCAGCAGCCCCCAGGAGGGGCAGCCCCAGCATTTT	CASSPQEGQPQHF
TRBV28	TRBJ1-2	.	few	TGTGGGGCTCGAGCTAACTATGGCTACACCTTC	CGARANYGYTF
TRBV5-1	TRBJ1-1	TRBD1	.	TGCGCCAGCAGCTTAACAGGGGGCACACCGCCGGGTGAAGCTTTCTTT	CASSLTGGTPPGEAFF
TRBV4-3	TRBJ1-1	.	.	TGCGCCAGCAGCCAAGAACTTGACACTGAAGCTTTCTTT	CASSQELDTEAFF
TRBV27	TRBJ1-2	TRBD1	.	TGTGCCAGCAGTTCCTCGTGGACAGGGAGTGGCTACACCTTC	CASSSSWTGSGYTF
TRBV6-2/TRBV6-3	TRBJ2-2	.	.	TGTGCCAGCAGCGGAGAACTAGAAGATCTCACCGGGGAGCTGTTTTTT	CASSGELEDLTGELFF
TRBV10-2	TRBJ1-1	TRBD1	.	TGCGCCAGCAGTGAGACCGGACAGGGTTGGAACACTGAAGCTTTCTTT	CASSETGQGWNTEAFF
TRBV28	TRBJ1-5	.	.	TGTGCCAGCAGGACCCCGGGACAACGGTTTCAGCCCCAGCATTTT	CASRTPGQRFQPQHF
TRBV28	TRBJ2-7	.	.	TGTGCCAGCAGTCCCTCCTCCCCCCAGCGGGTCTCCTACGAGCAGTACTTC	CASSPSSPQRVSYEQYF
TRBV19	TRBJ1-5	.	.	TGTGCCAGTAGTGTCTCGGGTCACCAGCCCCAGCATTTT	CASSVSGHQPQHF
TRBV3-1/TRBV3-2	TRBJ1-2	TRBD1	.	TGTGCCAGCAGCCAAGTGTCCGGGACAGACTACACCTTC	CASSQVSGTDYTF
TRBV11-2	TRBJ2-7	TRBD2	.	TGTGCCAGCAGCTTAGTGGCTAGCGGCTACGAGCAGTACTTC	CASSLVASGYEQYF
TRBV6-2/TRBV6-3	TRBJ2-3	.	.	TGTGCCAGCAGTTATCGTCGACTACCGGGCACAGATACGCAGTATTTT	CASSYRRLPGTDTQYF
TRBV29-1	TRBJ2-3	TRBD2	.	TGCAGCGTTGAAGGGGTTCGGCAGCGGGAGACAGATACGCAGTATTTT	CSVEGVRQRETDTQYF
TRBV2	TRBJ2-3	TRBD2	.	TGTGCCAGCAGTGACGGCCTAGCGGGGGGGCCTGATACGCAGTATTTT	CASSDGLAGGPDTQYF
TRBV19	TRBJ1-4	TRBD1	.	TGTGCCAGTAGTCTCGCAGGACAGGGTGGTGAAAAACTGTTTTTT	CASSLAGQGGEKLFF
TRBV29-1	TRBJ2-2	TRBD1	.	TGCAGCGCGAAGGGGACAGCTACCGGGGAGCTGTTTTTT	CSAKGTATGELFF
TRBV29-1	TRBJ1-1	.	.	TGCAGCGTTGCCCCCCAGGGGAGGGCCACTGAAGCTTTCTTT	CSVAPQGRATEAFF
TRBV25-1	TRBJ2-4	TRBD2	once	TGTGCCAGCAGTCCGGGGGGGTTGTCAGCGGGTGCCTTAAACATTCAGTACTTC	CASSPGGLSAGALNIQYF
TRBV5-1	TRBJ1-1	TRBD1	.	TGCGCCAGCAGCTTGACGGCAGGGGGTATGAACACTGAAGCTTTCTTT	CASSLTAGGMNTEAFF
TRBV19	TRBJ1-2	TRBD1	.	TGTGCCAGTAGTATAAGGGGACAGGACTTCTATGGCTACACCTTC	CASSIRGQDFYGYTF
TRBV3-1/TRBV3-2	TRBJ1-1	.	.	TGTGCCAGCAGCCAAGTACGGGGGAACACTGAAGCTTTCTTT	CASSQVRGNTEAFF
TRBV7-2	TRBJ1-1	.	.	TGTGCCAGCAGCTTAGCGCTGGGGGGTTTGACTGAAGCTTTCTTT	CASSLALGGLTEAFF
TRBV5-6	TRBJ2-7	.	.	TGTGCCAGCAGCTTGGGCGGGGCTGGGGCCCTATACGAGCAGTACTTC	CASSLGGAGALYEQYF
TRBV30	TRBJ2-5	.	few	TGTGCCTCATCGGGGGACTCCCGGAGGGCCCAGTACTTC	CASSGDSRRAQYF
TRBV30	TRBJ1-1	.	.	TGTGCCTGGACAGGCGGGTTGAACACTGAAGCTTTCTTT	CAWTGGLNTEAFF
TRBV5-1	TRBJ1-1	.	.	TGCGCCAGCAGCGTAGGCGATTCCGGGACAAACGCTTTCTTT	CASSVGDSGTNAFF
TRBV5-1	TRBJ2-5	TRBD2	.	TGCGCCAGCGTCGCGCGGGGGGACACAAAGAGCCAAGAGACCCAGTACTTC	CASVARGDTKSQETQYF
TRBV6-5	TRBJ1-2	TRBD1	.	TGTGCCAGCAGTTACCTCAGGGGGCGCGGAGGCTACACCTTC	CASSYLRGRGGYTF
TRBV18	TRBJ2-7	TRBD1	once	TGTGCCAGCTCACCTCTCTCCGCGGGACAGGGTGCCTACGAGCAGTACTTC	CASSPLSAGQGAYEQYF
TRBV10-1	TRBJ2-1	TRBD2	.	TGCGCCAGCAGTAGCGGGGGAGGAGGGAGGGATGAGCAGTTCTTC	CASSSGGGGRDEQFF
TRBV9	TRBJ2-3	.	.	TGTGCCAGCAGCGTCCGGGAGCGGGGCACAGATACGCAGTATTTT	CASSVRERGTDTQYF
TRBV7-2	TRBJ2-1	.	few	TGTGCCAGCAGCTTAGACAGTTTCCAGTTCTTC	CASSLDSFQFF
TRBV25-1	TRBJ2-3	.	.	TGTGCCAGCAGTGAACACTACACAGATACGCAGTATTTT	CASSEHYTDTQYF
TRBV6-5	TRBJ1-1	.	.	TGTGCCAGCAGCTCAACACAGAACACTGAAGCTTTCTTT	CASSSTQNTEAFF
TRBV4-3	TRBJ2-1	TRBD1	.	TGCGCCAGCAGCCAAGAGAGCAGGGGGAATGAGCAGTTCTTC	CASSQESRGNEQFF
TRBV30	TRBJ1-4	.	.	TGTGCCTGGAACGGGGTTTTGGGTGAAAAACTGTTTTTT	CAWNGVLGEKLFF
TRBV29-1	TRBJ2-3	TRBD2	.	TGCAGCGTTGCCGAGCGGGGGGATGATACGCAGTATTTT	CSVAERGDDTQYF
TRBV19	TRBJ1-2	TRBD1	once	TGTGCCAGTAGTCCGGGACAGGGAAAGGATTTTGGCTACACCTTC	CASSPGQGKDFGYTF
TRBV5-1	TRBJ2-1	.	.	TGCGCCAGCAGCTCTGGGCGACGACAAGATTTCAATGAGCAGTTCTTC	CASSSGRRQDFNEQFF
TRBV19	TRBJ2-3	.	.	TGTGCCAGTAGTAGTTTTGGACTCACCTCGTTGGATACGCAGTATTTT	CASSSFGLTSLDTQYF
TRBV10-2	TRBJ1-2	.	.	TGCGCCACCTCAGACGGGGGGGGCTACTATGGCTACACCTTC	CATSDGGGYYGYTF